This T cell receptor (beta chain) was identified in a study of T cell repertoires in cytomegalovirus infection. For the study at large: Shared public TCR beta signatures pointed to both CMV infection and a matching HLA type.

The CDR3 has 14 residues. The germline V gene encodes CDR1 SGHVS and CDR2 FNYEAQ. The V end was cut by 3 bases, the J end by 1 base, with 10 bases between. As regards this clonotype: What it binds is unknown.

TCRdb re-derived calls from the reads in MiXCR, one entry per CDR3 protein. The sample lists 450,000 to 600,000 distinct CDR3 sequences; roughly 42% were seen once. This rearrangement joins TRBV7-6 to TRBJ2-7; perhaps D is TRBD1 or TRBD2 (5 bases each). This specimen consisted of cultured PBMCs, obtained from culture after CMV antigen stimulation. This TCR came from a human donor in good health (CMV status not recorded). Some clones in this sample may be carry-over from other donors' samples. This CDR3 is CASSFGGRSYEQYF. CDR3 coding DNA: TGTGCCAGCAGCTTTGGGGGTCGGTCCTACGAGCAGTACTTC.